The 11 T cell receptor beta chains below were found in one sample sequenced in a study of blood T cell repertoires in COVID-19. The method was immunoSEQ multiplex PCR; TCRdb's version includes in-frame clones alone and lacks a portion of them. The sample lists approximately 150,000 clones, approximately 80% seen once, with roughly 10% in the top ten. Sequencing input: peripheral blood. These receptors originate from a man aged 55 to 70 with active or convalescent COVID-19.

This chain connects TRBV10-3 to TRBJ1-1; the match to TRBD1 covers 7 bases. The CDR3 contains 15 residues. Per germline, CDR1 ENHRY and CDR2 SYGVKD. Trimming at V came to 6 bases and at J to 0 bases, leaving 7 bases not matched to a gene. The CDR3 loop reads CAIRSTGFVNTEAFF. In DNA form, the CDR3 reads TGTGCCATCAGATCGACAGGGTTCGTGAACACTGAAGCTTTCTTT.

This sequence joins TRBV5-1 and TRBJ2-3; 7 bases line up with TRBD2. The CDR3 spans 15 residues. Germline V gene sequence: CDR1 SGHRS, CDR2 YFSETQ. V lost 2 bases to trimming and J lost 3 bases; unmatched junction nucleotides: 6. CDR3 loop: CASSFGRKGTDTQYF. The CDR3 DNA reads as TGCGCCAGCAGCTTCGGGAGGAAGGGTACAGATACGCAGTATTTT.

V is TRBV24-1 and J is TRBJ1-2; 8 bases fit TRBD1. V lost 4 bases, J lost 3 bases, and 3 bases stayed unmatched. The CDR3 consists of 14 residues. CDR1 and CDR2 (germline): KGHDR, SFDVKD. The CDR3 coding sequence is TGTGCCACCAGTGACAGGGGGCGCGACTATGGCTACACCTTC. Encoded protein: CATSDRGRDYGYTF.

This chain uses TRBV12-3 or TRBV12-4 with TRBJ1-2; D is possibly TRBD1 (5 bases). CDR3 size: 13 residues. The V gene lost 4 bases and the J gene lost 8 bases, with 14 bases spanning the gap. The CDR3 DNA reads TGTGCCAGCAGTTCTTGGCAGGGTGGAGGCTACACCTTC. Its protein is CASSSWQGGGYTF.

J is TRBJ1-1 and V is TRBV5-4; 10 bases match TRBD1. This CDR3 has 16 residues. In germline, CDR1 is SGHNT, CDR2 YYREEE (reference sequence). J was trimmed by 6 bases and V by 5 bases; bases with no gene match: 13. The CDR3 sequence: CASRQTTGTGDAEAFF. The CDR3 DNA follows: TGTGCCAGCAGGCAAACCACCGGGACAGGGGATGCTGAAGCTTTCTTT. Full variable domain (rest looked up from reference TRBV5-4 and TRBJ1-1): ETGVTQSPTHLIKTRGQQVTLRCSSQSGHNTVSWYQQALGQGPQFIFQYYREEENGRGNFPPRFSGLQFPNYSSELNVNALELDDSALYLCASRQTTGTGDAEAFFGQGTRLTVV.

The chain joins TRBV7-9 to TRBJ1-6; D gene uncertain. The germline V gene has CDR1 SEHNR and CDR2 FQNEAQ (reference sequence). V shed 0 bases and J shed 6 bases, with 6 bases lying between them. This CDR3 spans 14 amino acids. The CDR3 loop reads CASSLALSNSPLHF. DNA for the CDR3: TGTGCCAGCAGCTTAGCGCTATCTAATTCACCCCTCCACTTT.

The CDR3 loop reads CASSLPPGQGPNEQFF. The CDR3 region has the DNA TGTGCCAGCAGCTTACCGCCGGGACAGGGTCCCAATGAGCAGTTCTTC. The rearrangement links TRBV11-3 to TRBJ2-1, with TRBD1 identical over 9 bases. Germline CDR1 is SGHNT and CDR2 is YENEEA. The CDR3 loop spans 16 amino acids. The trim removed 2 bases at V and 6 bases at J, leaving 8 bases unmatched.

The rearrangement uses TRBV7-9 and TRBJ1-2; 7 bases match TRBD1. The junction had 4 bases not matched to a gene; V was cut back by 0 bases and J by 3 bases. This CDR3 has 15 amino acids. The germline V gene has CDR1 SEHNR and CDR2 FQNEAQ (reference sequence). CDR3 in DNA: TGTGCCAGCAGCTTAGCTGGCAGGGGGGACTATGGCTACACCTTC. Residues: CASSLAGRGDYGYTF.

A single count supports this clone. The chain employs TRBV19 and TRBJ2-6; possibly TRBD1 for D (5 bases). The CDR3 has 17 residues. Trimming took 7 bases from V and 3 from J, leaving 19 bases between them. CDR1 is LNHDA, CDR2 SQIVND, per germline (reference sequence). DNA for the CDR3: TGTGCCAGTAACCCGACAGCGATACCTCTTGGGGCCAACGTCCTGACTTTC. This sequence encodes CASNPTAIPLGANVLTF.

This clone was seen a handful of times. This chain connects TRBV18 to TRBJ1-2, with 7 bases that match TRBD1. The CDR3 is 14 amino acids. The V segment lost 1 base and the J segment 6 bases; nucleotides outside the gene matches: 5. The V gene's germline CDR1 is KGHSH and CDR2 LQKENI. CDR3 amino acids: CASSPQTGQDGYTF. As DNA, the CDR3 is TGTGCCAGCTCACCACAGACAGGGCAGGATGGCTACACCTTC.

DNA of the CDR3: TGTGCCAGCAGTGTCGGGACAGGCGGACGGAACACTGAAGCTTTCTTT. Translating it yields CASSVGTGGRNTEAFF. This chain connects TRBV25-1 to TRBJ1-1, with 8 bases that match TRBD1. Germline loops: CDR1 MGHDK, CDR2 SYGVNS. J lost 1 base, V lost 4 bases, and 8 bases had no gene match. CDR3 length: 16 amino acids.